The clone carrying this TCR beta chain was seen a handful of times. Its antigen is not known. In germline, CDR1 is SGHRS, CDR2 YFSETQ. The CDR3 runs 14 residues. The V segment lost 1 base and the J segment 5 bases; nucleotides outside the gene matches: 5. Each donor was a healthy Caucasian individual from Russia, aged about 6 to 90. PBMCs numbering at least 6.5 million were isolated per sample. The sample belongs to a study of blood T cells in healthy people across ages. Primed by a sample-barcoded 5' primer and a J-beta primer mix, a second PCR proceeded for roughly 6 to 12 cycles. TCRdb redid the calling of the 5' RACE reads with MiXCR, one entry per CDR3 protein. Of 1.5 million to 1.8 million distinct CDR3 sequences in the sample, 35% to 45% were seen once. Findings and limits, study-wide: Whereas aged donors had fewer naive CD4+ cells, long-lived donors had more of them and higher diversity. Naive T cell percentage showed a strong correlation with TCR beta diversity.

This chain uses TRBV5-1 with TRBJ2-5; 7 bases align to TRBD2. This TCR was sampled from a woman aged 18-29 years in good health. Source material: blood. The CDR3 bases are TGCGCCAGCAGCTTGTTGGGCGGGAGTGAGACCCAGTACTTC. Protein: CASSLLGGSETQYF.